This T cell receptor beta chain was found in a study of CD8 T cells in ankylosing spondylitis. Notes on the study in general: There was a TCR beta motif, made of several highly homologous variants, that appeared characteristic of ankylosing spondylitis blood. Reportedly, significant enrichment of disease-linked clones occurred in matched ankylosing spondylitis synovial fluid.

This clonotype was recorded a few times. The antigen remains undetermined. The CDR3 totals 15 residues. The ends were cut back, 4 bases at V and 1 base at J, with 12 bases in the middle. Germline V gene sequence: CDR1 SGHTA, CDR2 FQGNSA. One entry per CDR3 protein results from TCRdb running MiXCR on the 5' RACE reads. The data contain some 140,000 distinct CDR3 sequences, roughly 8.3% of them singletons. The sequencing input was synovial fluid, either unsorted or a sorted T cell fraction (not recorded which). The TCR sequence derives from a male donor with ankylosing spondylitis. The rearrangement uses TRBV7-2 and TRBJ2-3; D is unresolved. The CDR3 DNA follows: TGTGCCAGCAGCTCCAACCCCCGGGGCACAGATACGCAGTATTTT. This sequence encodes CASSSNPRGTDTQYF.